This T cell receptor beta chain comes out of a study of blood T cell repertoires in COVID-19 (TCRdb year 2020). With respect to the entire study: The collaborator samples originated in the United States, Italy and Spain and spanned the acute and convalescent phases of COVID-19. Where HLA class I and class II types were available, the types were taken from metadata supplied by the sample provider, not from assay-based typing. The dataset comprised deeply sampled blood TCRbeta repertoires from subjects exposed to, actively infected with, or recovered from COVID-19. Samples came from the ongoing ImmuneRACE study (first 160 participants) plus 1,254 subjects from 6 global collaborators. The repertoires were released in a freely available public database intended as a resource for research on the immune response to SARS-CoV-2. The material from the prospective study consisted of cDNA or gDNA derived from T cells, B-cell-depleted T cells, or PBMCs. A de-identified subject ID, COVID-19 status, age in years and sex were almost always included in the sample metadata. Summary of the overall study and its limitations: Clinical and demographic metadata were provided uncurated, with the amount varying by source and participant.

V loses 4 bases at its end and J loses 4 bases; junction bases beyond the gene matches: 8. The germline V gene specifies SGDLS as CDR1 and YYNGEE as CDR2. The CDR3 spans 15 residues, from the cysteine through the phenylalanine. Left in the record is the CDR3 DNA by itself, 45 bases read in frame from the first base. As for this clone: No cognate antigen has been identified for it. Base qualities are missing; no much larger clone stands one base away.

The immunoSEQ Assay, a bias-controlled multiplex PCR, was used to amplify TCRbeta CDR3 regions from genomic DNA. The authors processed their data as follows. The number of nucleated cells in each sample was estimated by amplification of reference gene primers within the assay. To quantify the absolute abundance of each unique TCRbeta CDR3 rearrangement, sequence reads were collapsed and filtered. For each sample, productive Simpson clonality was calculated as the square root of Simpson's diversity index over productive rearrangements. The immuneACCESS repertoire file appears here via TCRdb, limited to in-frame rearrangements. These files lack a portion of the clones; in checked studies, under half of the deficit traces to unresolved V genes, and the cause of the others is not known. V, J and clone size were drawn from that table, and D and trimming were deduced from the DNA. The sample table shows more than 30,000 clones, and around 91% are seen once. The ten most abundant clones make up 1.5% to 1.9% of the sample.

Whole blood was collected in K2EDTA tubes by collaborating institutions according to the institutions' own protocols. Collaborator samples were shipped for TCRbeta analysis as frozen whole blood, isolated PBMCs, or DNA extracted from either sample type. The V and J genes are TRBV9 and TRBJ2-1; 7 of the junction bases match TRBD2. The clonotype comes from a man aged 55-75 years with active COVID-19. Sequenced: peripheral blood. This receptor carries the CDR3 CASSPGLYTYNEQFF. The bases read TGTGCCAGCAGCCCGGGACTATACACATACAATGAGCAGTTCTTC. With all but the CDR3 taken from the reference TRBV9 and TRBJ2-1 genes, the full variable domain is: DSGVTQTPKHLITATGQRVTLRCSPRSGDLSVYWYQQSLDQGLQFLIQYYNGEERAKGNILERFSAQQFPDLHSELNLSSLELGDSALYFCASSPGLYTYNEQFFGPGTRLTVL.